Listed below are T cell receptor beta chains from one sample, sequenced in a study of regulatory T cells in long-lasting Graves disease. TCRdb fed the multiplex PCR reads into MiXCR, producing one record per CDR3 protein. Of roughly 420,000 distinct CDR3 sequences detected, about a sixth appear once; the ten largest clones hold roughly 23%. The sample was also linked to a second study, of T cells in Graves' hyperthyroidism and ophthalmopathy.

This sample comprised peripheral blood mononuclear cells (PBMCs), obtained at new diagnosis, from a patient treated with antithyroid drugs. The receptors come from a woman aged 18-30 years with Graves disease. The CDR3 runs from the conserved cysteine through the conserved F or W. D genes are given only for firm matches. Some rows mark clone size as missing; the rest say once, few, many or name a class of expanded clone.

length	size	V	J	D	DNA	CDR3
14	many	TRBV14	TRBJ2-7	.	TGTGCCAGCAGCCAAGTTATCCAGGGCTACGAGCAGTACTTC	CASSQVIQGYEQYF
13	few	TRBV30	TRBJ1-6	TRBD1	TGTGCCTGGAAAAGGGACAGTAATTCACCCCTCCACTTT	CAWKRDSNSPLHF
14	.	TRBV7-6	TRBJ2-7	.	TGTGCCAGCACCCCGGTGGGGAGCTCCTACGAGCAGTACTTC	CASTPVGSSYEQYF
14	.	TRBV18	TRBJ2-7	.	TGTGCCAGCTCACCTGTCAGTAAAGCCTACGAGCAGTACTTC	CASSPVSKAYEQYF
15	many	TRBV2	TRBJ1-2	.	TGTGCCAGCAGACCTGATAAGGTCGGAAACTATGGCTACACCTTC	CASRPDKVGNYGYTF
15	few	TRBV6-1	TRBJ2-1	TRBD2	TGTGCCAGCATGGTAGCGGGAGGCCCCTACAATGAGCAGTTCTTC	CASMVAGGPYNEQFF
15	many	TRBV11-2	TRBJ1-1	.	TGTGCCAGCAGCTTAACGGGACGTGAAGGCACTGAAGCTTTCTTT	CASSLTGREGTEAFF
14	.	TRBV12-3/TRBV12-4	TRBJ2-2	.	TGTGCCAGCAGTAGTACCGGGCCCACCGGGGAGCTGTTTTTT	CASSSTGPTGELFF
16	few	TRBV7-3	TRBJ1-3	.	TGTGCCAGCAGCTTAGGCGACAGTCCGTCTGGAAACACCATATATTTT	CASSLGDSPSGNTIYF
13	few	TRBV19	TRBJ2-5	.	TGTGCCAGTAGTCAACGTACACGGGAGACCCAGTACTTC	CASSQRTRETQYF
16	many	TRBV27	TRBJ2-3	TRBD2	TGTGCCAGCAGTTTATCTAGCGGGAGTACGACAGATACGCAGTATTTT	CASSLSSGSTTDTQYF
11	.	TRBV28	TRBJ2-2	.	TGTGCCAACAGTAGTACCGGGGAGCTGTTTTTT	CANSSTGELFF
14	few	TRBV6-2/TRBV6-3	TRBJ2-7	.	TGTGCCAGCAGTGCCCGAGTAGAAGGGTTCGAGCAGTACTTC	CASSARVEGFEQYF
15	.	TRBV6-2/TRBV6-3	TRBJ2-7	TRBD1	TGTGCCAGCAGTTACTCCGGGACAGGGAACTACGAGCAGTACTTC	CASSYSGTGNYEQYF
13	.	TRBV3-1	TRBJ2-1	.	TGTGCCACCGGGACCGGAGGGGCAAATGAGCAGTTCTTC	CATGTGGANEQFF
15	.	TRBV4-2	TRBJ1-5	TRBD1	TGTGCCAGCAGCCAACTTTACAGGGGGGAAGAGCCCCAGCATTTT	CASSQLYRGEEPQHF
15	.	TRBV6-6	TRBJ2-5	.	TGTGCCAGCAGTTACTCGAGACATTCCCAAGAGACCCAGTACTTC	CASSYSRHSQETQYF
15	many	TRBV7-6	TRBJ2-7	TRBD1	TGTGCCAGCAGCGACCGGGACAGGGGGGCCTACGAGCAGTACTTC	CASSDRDRGAYEQYF
12	few	TRBV12-3/TRBV12-4	TRBJ1-4	.	TGTGCCAGCAGTCAGGGCCCGAGACTTCCGTTTTTT	CASSQGPRLPFF
17	.	TRBV9	TRBJ2-5	.	TGTGCCAGCAGCGTAGATCCGTTAGGACTACAATTGGAGACCCAGTACTTC	CASSVDPLGLQLETQYF
13	many	TRBV20-1	TRBJ2-1	TRBD2	TGCAGTGCTATCCGACTAGCGGGAAATGAGCAGTTCTTC	CSAIRLAGNEQFF
13	many	TRBV20-1	TRBJ2-1	TRBD2	TGCAGTGCCCTAGCGGGAGTAGCAGGTGAGCAGTTCTTC	CSALAGVAGEQFF
14	.	TRBV7-2	TRBJ2-5	.	TGTGCCAGCAGCGCTATACCGGTCACGGAGACCCAGTACTTC	CASSAIPVTETQYF
14	.	TRBV14	TRBJ2-2	.	TGTGCCAGCACTCCTATACCAGACACCGGGGAGCTGTTTTTT	CASTPIPDTGELFF
15	many	TRBV27	TRBJ2-5	TRBD1	TGTGCCAGCAGTTCCCGATACAGGGGACAAGAGACCCAGTACTTC	CASSSRYRGQETQYF
14	many	TRBV7-2	TRBJ1-2	.	TGTGCCAGCAGCTTGCAACAGACCAACTATGGCTACACCTTC	CASSLQQTNYGYTF
14	many	TRBV27	TRBJ2-1	.	TGTGCCAGCAGTTTTGAAGGGGTCGGGAATGAGCAGTTCTTC	CASSFEGVGNEQFF
14	many	TRBV28	TRBJ1-4	.	TGTGCCAGCAGTTTAAGCGGGGCTTTTGAAAAACTGTTTTTT	CASSLSGAFEKLFF
14	many	TRBV2	TRBJ2-1	.	TGTGCCAGCAGTGAAGAAGGTAGCGAAGATGAGCAGTTCTTC	CASSEEGSEDEQFF
16	.	TRBV19	TRBJ2-1	TRBD2	TGTGTCAGTAGTACCGTTAAGGGAGCGGGGTACAATGAGCAGTTCTTC	CVSSTVKGAGYNEQFF
14	many	TRBV28	TRBJ2-7	.	TGTGCCAGCAGCTCCCTTACGAGGGGATACGAGCAGTACTTC	CASSSLTRGYEQYF
15	many	TRBV6-1	TRBJ2-1	.	TGTGCCAGCACCATACAAGCAAGCTCCTACAATGAGCAGTTCTTC	CASTIQASSYNEQFF
14	.	TRBV6-2/TRBV6-3	TRBJ1-2	.	TGTGCCAGCAGTTACTCAGCCAGGGACTATGGCTACACCTTC	CASSYSARDYGYTF
14	many	TRBV2	TRBJ2-7	.	TGTGCCAGCAGTGAACGGGCGGTAGCTATGGGTGAATACTTC	CASSERAVAMGEYF
15	many	TRBV6-2/TRBV6-3	TRBJ2-3	.	TGTGCCAGCAGTTACTCAGGGGCAGGGCCAGATACGCAGTATTTT	CASSYSGAGPDTQYF
14	few	TRBV20-1	TRBJ1-2	.	TGCAGTGCTAGAGATCTCCGGGCTAACTATGGCTACACCTTC	CSARDLRANYGYTF
15	many	TRBV6-1	TRBJ2-1	TRBD2	TGTGCCAGCAAGGGAGCGGGAGGGGTCTACAATGAGCAGTTCTTC	CASKGAGGVYNEQFF
12	many	TRBV15	TRBJ1-5	.	TGTGCCACCAGCAGAGATGCTCAGCCCCAGCATTTT	CATSRDAQPQHF
12	many	TRBV7-2	TRBJ1-6	TRBD1	TGTGCCAGCAGCTTGACAGGGGCGCCCCTCCACTTT	CASSLTGAPLHF
13	.	TRBV20-1	TRBJ2-5	.	TGCAGTGCTAGAAGACAGTTACAAGAGACCCAGTACTTC	CSARRQLQETQYF
16	.	TRBV12-3/TRBV12-4	TRBJ1-4	.	TGTGCCATCGGATCGCGGGGGGGGACAACTAATGAAAAACCGTTTTTT	CAIGSRGGTTNEKPFF
13	many	TRBV29-1	TRBJ2-1	.	TGCAGCGTTGAGGGACCAGCGCACAATGAGCAGTTCTTC	CSVEGPAHNEQFF
13	few	TRBV7-8	TRBJ2-2	TRBD1	TGTGCCAGCCGCTCAGGGGGACCAAGGGAGCTGTTTTTT	CASRSGGPRELFF
16	many	TRBV11-3	TRBJ2-1	TRBD2	TGTGCCAGCAGCACCCGGGGACTAGCGGACTACAATGAGCAGTTCTTC	CASSTRGLADYNEQFF
14	few	TRBV9	TRBJ2-3	.	TGTGCCAGCAGCTTCAGCGGGTACACAGATACGCAGTATTTT	CASSFSGYTDTQYF
17	many	TRBV20-1	TRBJ2-3	TRBD2	TGCAGTGCTAGTATCCCGGGACTAGCGGGAGGGACAGATACGCAGTATTTT	CSASIPGLAGGTDTQYF
14	few	TRBV27	TRBJ2-7	TRBD2	TGTGCCAGCAGCTCTAGCGGGAGCCTGGGAGAGCAGTACTTC	CASSSSGSLGEQYF
15	many	TRBV28	TRBJ1-2	.	TGTGCCAGCAGGAACGTCGTGGTGGCTAACTATGGCTACACCTTC	CASRNVVVANYGYTF
15	.	TRBV7-9	TRBJ2-1	TRBD2	TGTGCCAGCAGCTTAGGGACTAGCGGGAGGAATGAGCAGTTCTTC	CASSLGTSGRNEQFF
13	few	TRBV6-2/TRBV6-3	TRBJ2-5	.	TGTGCCAGCAGTGAGAGGGGGGGGGAGACCCAGTACTTC	CASSERGGETQYF
17	many	TRBV6-5	TRBJ2-7	.	TGTGCCAGCAGTTCTGGTCTCAAGCGGGCCTTCTCCTACGAGCAGTACTTC	CASSSGLKRAFSYEQYF
14	.	TRBV20-1	TRBJ1-2	TRBD1	TGCAGAGCCCCCTCGGGCAGGGGGTACGGTGGCTACACCTTC	CRAPSGRGYGGYTF
16	many	TRBV7-3	TRBJ2-2	TRBD2	TGTGCCAGCAGCCCCGGGACTAGCGGGAGGTTCGGGGAGCTGTTTTTT	CASSPGTSGRFGELFF
15	many	TRBV7-2	TRBJ1-2	TRBD1	TGTGCCAGCAGCTTTGCAGACAGGGAGCACTATGGCTACACCTTC	CASSFADREHYGYTF
15	.	TRBV9	TRBJ1-1	TRBD1	TGTGCCAGCAGCAACGAACAGGGGGGGGTCGCTGAAGCTTTCTTT	CASSNEQGGVAEAFF
11	.	TRBV29-1	TRBJ1-1	TRBD1	TGCAGCGTCGACCGGGACAGGGAAGCTTTCTTT	CSVDRDREAFF
15	few	TRBV18	TRBJ2-1	TRBD2	TGTGCCAGCTGCCTGGGTGGGACTAGCGGAAATGAGCAGTTCTTC	CASCLGGTSGNEQFF
16	.	TRBV4-1	TRBJ2-2	TRBD1	TGCGCCAGCAGCCAAGAAGGACAGGGAGGAACCGGGGAGCTGTTTTTT	CASSQEGQGGTGELFF
15	few	TRBV19	TRBJ1-5	.	TGTGCCAGTATAAATTCGCGGAGGGGTAATCAGCCCCAGCATTTT	CASINSRRGNQPQHF